The 30 T cell receptor beta chains listed next were all sequenced from one sample in a study of cytotoxic CD8 clonotypes in ibrutinib-treated CLL. Sequencing used immunoSEQ multiplex PCR; TCRdb keeps in-frame clones, though not all of them. The sample shows over 75,000 clones, 60% to 80% of them seen only once. The specimen was PBMCs, collected after 12 months of ibrutinib treatment. The receptors were sampled from a human donor with chronic lymphocytic leukemia.

This sequence joins TRBV7-3 and TRBJ2-3; D is possibly TRBD1 (6 bases). Germline V gene lookup returns CDR1 SGHTA and CDR2 FQGTGA. The CDR3 loop spans 15 amino acids. The V end was cut by 5 bases, the J end by 2 bases, with 14 bases between. CDR3 bases: TGTGCCAGCAGCACCCCAGACAGGTACACAGATACGCAGTATTTT. It is translated as CASSTPDRYTDTQYF. The full variable domain, rest sourced from reference TRBV7-3 and TRBJ2-3, is GAGVSQTPSNKVTEKGKYVELRCDPISGHTALYWYRQSLGQGPEFLIYFQGTGAADDSGLPNDRFFAVRPEGSVSTLKIQRTERGDSAVYLCASSTPDRYTDTQYFGPGTRLTVL.

This clone was counted only a few times. The chain carries TRBV6-1 and TRBJ1-5; 8 bases fit TRBD1. V shed 6 bases and J 2 bases; nucleotides not matched to a gene: 6. From germline, CDR1 is MNHNS and CDR2 SASEGT. The CDR3 is made up of 15 amino acids. The CDR3: CASRDREAGNQPQHF. The DNA for the CDR3 is TGTGCCAGCAGGGACAGGGAGGCCGGCAATCAGCCCCAGCATTTT.

This clone was found once. CDR3 region: CASSGDGRRETQYF. CDR3 in DNA: TGTGCCAGCAGCGGGGACGGACGGCGGGAGACCCAGTACTTC. The chain combines TRBV9 with TRBJ2-5; D may be TRBD1 or TRBD2 (5 bases each). CDR1 and CDR2 from the germline V gene are SGDLS and YYNGEE. The CDR3 covers 14 residues. Trimming stripped 3 bases from V and 5 bases from J, with 14 bases between.

As DNA, the CDR3 is TGTGCCAGCAGGAGGAGCGGGGGCCCTAGCACAGATACGCAGTATTTT. Translated, it gives CASRRSGGPSTDTQYF. The J gene is TRBJ2-3, the V gene TRBV28; TRBD2 matches 8 bases. Germline CDR1 MDHEN, CDR2 SYDVKM. CDR3 length: 16 amino acids. With V trimmed by 6 bases and J by 0 bases, 8 bases remained unmatched.

The V gene is TRBV5-1, the J gene TRBJ1-4; no clear D gene. Germline CDR1 reads SGHRS; CDR2 reads YFSETQ. This CDR3 comprises 13 residues. Trimming stripped 1 base from V and 3 bases from J, with 4 bases between. CDR3 nucleotide sequence: TGCGCCAGCAGCTTGTCTCCTAATGAAAAACTGTTTTTT. This gives the protein CASSLSPNEKLFF.

This chain uses TRBV7-2 with TRBJ1-3; TRBD1 is a possible D gene (6 bases). The CDR3 runs 15 residues. The V gene's germline CDR1 is SGHTA and CDR2 FQGNSA. The ends were cut back, 5 bases at V and 9 bases at J, with 20 bases in the middle. The CDR3 nucleotides read TGTGCCAGCAGCCCGGACAGTGGGGTAGGGCGCACCATATATTTT. Translation: CASSPDSGVGRTIYF. The complete variable domain, with remaining parts taken from reference TRBV7-2 and TRBJ1-3, reads GAGVSQSPSNKVTEKGKDVELRCDPISGHTALYWYRQSLGQGLEFLIYFQGNSAPDKSGLPSDRFSAERTGGSVSTLTIQRTQQEDSAVYLCASSPDSGVGRTIYFGEGSWLTVV.

The genes are TRBV7-9 and TRBJ2-2; possibly TRBD1 or TRBD2 for D (6 bases each). Germline CDR1 is SEHNR and CDR2 is FQNEAQ (reference sequence). The CDR3 is 13 amino acids. The V gene lost 2 bases and the J gene lost 8 bases, with 9 bases spanning the gap. In DNA, the CDR3 is TGTGCCAGCAGCTTATCGGGGGCTGGGGAGCTGTTTTTT. It is translated as CASSLSGAGELFF.

The rearrangement links TRBV9 to TRBJ2-3; no definite D call. CDR3 length: 14 residues. Germline V gene data show CDR1 as SGDLS and CDR2 as YYNGEE. Trimming removed 0 bases at V and 4 bases at J, with 9 bases between. CDR3 sequence: CASSVEAFADTQYF. The CDR3 nucleotides read TGTGCCAGCAGCGTAGAGGCTTTCGCAGATACGCAGTATTTT.

Note on this clone: A junction boundary mismatches the germline segment, possibly from a read error. V and J are TRBV7-7 and TRBJ2-7, with D possibly matching TRBD1 (6 bases). This CDR3 is 14 amino acids long. Germline V gene sequence: CDR1 SSHAT, CDR2 FNYEAQ (reference sequence). The CDR3 loop reads CASSAGDTSYEQYF. For the CDR3, the DNA is TGTGCTAGCAGCGCCGGGGACACTTCCTACGAGCAGTACTTC.

This clone was recorded once. The chain employs TRBV27 and TRBJ1-5, with unresolved D. V shed 6 bases and J shed 1 base, with 16 bases lying between them. The CDR3 has 16 residues. CDR1 and CDR2 from the germline V gene are MNHEY and SMNVEV (reference sequence). CDR3 nucleotide sequence: TGTGCCAGCAGCTCTCGAAAGGGCGTAAGCAATCAGCCCCAGCATTTT. Protein product: CASSSRKGVSNQPQHF.

DNA of the CDR3: TGTGCCAGCAGCCCTTCGGGGGGGGAGACCCAGTACTTC. Protein sequence: CASSPSGGETQYF. This chain connects TRBV7-6 to TRBJ2-5; TRBD2 agrees at 8 bases. Germline trimming cut 5 bases from V and 5 bases from J; bases unmatched to any gene: 4. The CDR3 runs to 13 residues. Germline V gives CDR1 SGHVS, CDR2 FNYEAQ.

J is TRBJ2-1 and V is TRBV19, with D perhaps assigned TRBD1 or TRBD2 (5 bases each). CDR1 LNHDA and CDR2 SQIVND come from the germline V gene (reference sequence). The CDR3 has 15 residues. V lost 5 bases and J 4 bases, leaving 15 bases between the germline ends. The CDR3 protein is CASSQPGTSYNEQFF. In DNA, the CDR3 is TGTGCCAGTAGTCAACCCGGGACGAGTTACAATGAGCAGTTCTTC. Filled out from reference TRBV19 and TRBJ2-1, the complete variable domain reads DGGITQSPKYLFRKEGQNVTLSCEQNLNHDAMYWYRQDPGQGLRLIYYSQIVNDFQKGDIAEGYSVSREKKESFPLTVTSAQKNPTAFYLCASSQPGTSYNEQFFGPGTRLTVL.

The chain combines TRBV10-3 with TRBJ2-1, with a tentative D call TRBD1 (6 bases). This CDR3 contains 16 residues. The germline gives CDR1 ENHRY, CDR2 SYGVKD. The V and J ends lost 3 bases and 4 bases respectively, with 16 bases between them. CDR3 sequence reads: CAISDPGQGLYNEQFF. CDR3 bases: TGTGCCATCAGTGACCCAGGGCAGGGGCTTTACAATGAGCAGTTCTTC.

Here the CDR3 DNA reads TGTGCCAGCAGTGACCAGGGGATTTTCGGAGAGACCCAGTACTTC. The encoded protein is CASSDQGIFGETQYF. The chain combines TRBV25-1 with TRBJ2-5; D is perhaps TRBD1 (6 bases). CDR1 is MGHDK, CDR2 SYGVNS, per germline. Trimming cost V 3 bases and J 4 bases, with 15 bases left between them. This CDR3 has 15 residues. The whole variable domain, remainder taken from reference TRBV25-1 and TRBJ2-5, is EADIYQTPRYLVIGTGKKITLECSQTMGHDKMYWYQQDPGMELHLIHYSYGVNSTEKGDLSSESTVSRIRTEHFPLTLESARPSHTSQYLCASSDQGIFGETQYFGPGTRLLVL.

The rearrangement links TRBV5-5 to TRBJ2-7; TRBD1 might be the D (6 bases). The germline V gene has CDR1 SGHKS and CDR2 YYEKEE (reference sequence). This CDR3 comprises 15 residues. Trimming stripped 4 bases from V and 2 bases from J, with 16 bases between. CDR3 nucleotides: TGTGCCAGCAGCCAAGGGCAGGGGCCGACCTACGAGCAGTACTTC. Translated: CASSQGQGPTYEQYF.

The rearrangement uses TRBV6-6 and TRBJ1-1, with D maybe TRBD1 (6 bases). The V gene's germline CDR1 is MNHNY and CDR2 SVGAGI (reference sequence). The CDR3 is 16 amino acids. V was trimmed by 7 bases and J by 4 bases, leaving 22 bases between them. The chain's CDR3 is CASIPTRGQGPTEAFF. Here the CDR3 DNA reads TGTGCCAGCATTCCTACTAGAGGGCAGGGGCCCACTGAAGCTTTCTTT.

The chain recombines TRBV19 with TRBJ2-3; D is possibly TRBD1 (5 bases). V shed 6 bases and J shed 1 base, with 8 bases lying between them. This CDR3 contains 13 residues. Germline V lookup: CDR1 LNHDA, CDR2 SQIVND (reference sequence). The CDR3, as DNA: TGTGCCAGTAGAAAAGGGGGCACAGATACGCAGTATTTT. This codes for CASRKGGTDTQYF.

About this clone itself: An end of the junction does not agree with germline; a read error may underlie this. The V call is TRBV7-7, the J call TRBJ2-5; the D gene is possibly TRBD1 (5 bases). The CDR3 is 13 amino acids. Per the germline V gene, CDR1 is SSHAT and CDR2 is FNYEAQ (reference sequence). The CDR3 reads CASSRQRQETQYF. As DNA, the CDR3 is TGTGCTAGCAGCCGACAGCGCCAAGAGACCCAGTACTTC.

This clone was seen a few times. The rearrangement joins TRBV5-1 to TRBJ2-2; 11 nucleotides align to TRBD2. With V trimmed by 4 bases and J by 6 bases, 5 bases remained unmatched. Germline lookup yields CDR1 SGHRS and CDR2 YFSETQ. This CDR3 is 15 amino acids long. The CDR3: CASSAGLAAPGELFF. CDR3 DNA: TGCGCCAGCAGCGCGGGACTAGCGGCACCCGGGGAGCTGTTTTTT.

A single count supports this clone. The genes are TRBV2 and TRBJ2-7, with TRBD1 identical over 12 bases. With 7 bases clipped from V and 11 bases from J, the junction kept 15 bases outside the gene matches. Looked up from germline, CDR1 is SNHLY and CDR2 is FYNNEI. The CDR3 is 15 residues long. CDR3 protein: CASTKGGTGGPYKYF. Written as DNA, the CDR3 is TGTGCCAGCACCAAGGGGGGGACAGGGGGCCCATATAAGTACTTC.

CDR3 nucleotides: TGTGCCAGCAGCGTAGCGGGGTACGGCACAGATACGCAGTATTTT. Its protein is CASSVAGYGTDTQYF. V usage is TRBV9 and J usage is TRBJ2-3, with D maybe TRBD2 (5 bases). CDR1 and CDR2 (germline): SGDLS, YYNGEE. CDR3 length: 15 residues. The V end was cut by 0 bases, the J end by 1 base, with 9 bases between.

This clone appeared a single time. The rearrangement joins TRBV5-6 to TRBJ1-1, with D unresolved. The CDR3 length is 14 residues. Germline V gene sequence: CDR1 SGHDT, CDR2 YYEEEE. The germline V and J ends were trimmed by 0 bases and 4 bases, with 10 bases remaining between them. CDR3 sequence: CASSLDAGVTEAFF. Here the CDR3 DNA reads TGTGCCAGCAGCTTGGATGCCGGGGTCACTGAAGCTTTCTTT.

V is TRBV14 and J is TRBJ2-7, with 9 bases aligning to TRBD1. With V trimmed by 5 bases and J by 2 bases, 4 bases remained unmatched. The CDR3 consists of 14 residues. Germline V gene lookup returns CDR1 SGHDN and CDR2 FVKESK. CDR3 protein: CASSRDRVTYEQYF. The CDR3 coding sequence is TGTGCCAGCAGCAGGGACAGGGTGACCTACGAGCAGTACTTC.

The V gene is TRBV11-3, the J gene TRBJ2-2; D gene ambiguous. The CDR3 has 14 residues. Deletions cut 3 bases from V and 7 bases from J, with 12 bases between. CDR1 and CDR2 from the germline V gene are SGHNT and YENEEA. CDR3 sequence reads: CASSFPNWDGELFF. In nucleotides, the CDR3 is TGTGCCAGCAGCTTCCCTAACTGGGACGGGGAGCTGTTTTTT.

V usage is TRBV11-3 and J usage is TRBJ2-3, with 9 bases lining up with TRBD1. Germline V lookup: CDR1 SGHNT, CDR2 YENEEA. Trimming cost V 5 bases and J 0 bases; bases outside gene matches: 3. The CDR3 consists of 15 residues. The CDR3 region has the DNA TGTGCCAGCAGCCCTGGGACAGGGAGCACAGATACGCAGTATTTT. Amino acid sequence: CASSPGTGSTDTQYF.

This chain joins TRBV28 and TRBJ2-7; D is possibly TRBD1 or TRBD2 (5 bases each). The V end was cut by 6 bases, the J end by 3 bases, with 15 bases between. The CDR3 consists of 14 residues. Germline CDR1 is MDHEN and CDR2 is SYDVKM. The CDR3 DNA is TGTGCCAGCAGCCCGGGGACGGAGCGCTACGAGCAGTACTTC. Its translation: CASSPGTERYEQYF.

This chain uses TRBV14 with TRBJ2-1; D is ambiguous. This CDR3 has 12 residues. Trimming stripped 2 bases from V and 7 bases from J, with 6 bases between. Germline CDR1 SGHDN, CDR2 FVKESK. DNA for the CDR3: TGTGCCAGCAGCCAATTCAGGAATGAGCAGTTCTTC. Its protein product is CASSQFRNEQFF.

The genes are TRBV28 and TRBJ1-6; possible D gene TRBD1, 6 bases. V was pared by 2 bases and J by 10 bases, with 9 bases between. The CDR3 sequence is 13 residues long. The germline V gene encodes CDR1 MDHEN and CDR2 SYDVKM. CDR3 bases: TGTGCCAGCAGTTTAGGGAGGGGGTCACCCCTCCACTTT. As protein: CASSLGRGSPLHF. The full variable domain, rest sourced from reference TRBV28 and TRBJ1-6, is DVKVTQSSRYLVKRTGEKVFLECVQDMDHENMFWYRQDPGLGLRLIYFSYDVKMKEKGDIPEGYSVSREKKERFSLILESASTNQTSMYLCASSLGRGSPLHFGNGTRLTVT.

The chain recombines TRBV10-2 with TRBJ1-1; 11 bases agree with TRBD1. Per germline, CDR1 WSHSY and CDR2 SAAADI. J was trimmed by 5 bases and V by 9 bases; bases with no gene match: 5. The CDR3 is made up of 13 amino acids. CDR3 region: CASRDRGGTEAFF. CDR3 DNA: TGCGCCAGTAGGGACAGGGGGGGAACTGAAGCTTTCTTT.

This clone was seen many times. The chain links TRBV7-9 to TRBJ2-7; TRBD1 might be the D (5 bases). Germline V gene lookup returns CDR1 SEHNR and CDR2 FQNEAQ (reference sequence). CDR3 length: 13 amino acids. V dropped 5 bases and J dropped 0 bases, with 8 bases sitting between them. The CDR3 coding sequence is TGTGCCAGCAGCCCCGACAGCTCCTACGAGCAGTACTTC. This codes for CASSPDSSYEQYF.